The next 22 T cell receptor beta chains were all read from a single sample in a study of cytomegalovirus exposure and HLA in healthy donors listed by TCRdb under 2017. Receptor amplification or capture employed the immunoSEQ multiplex PCR assay. A mixture of 60 forward primers for TCR Vbeta segments and 13 reverse primers for TCR Jbeta segments was used in the multiplex PCR. Not all clones reach the TCRdb copy of this immuneACCESS table, which keeps in-frame sequences only. Checked studies attribute under half of the gap to unresolved V genes and leave the rest unexplained. The sample table lists some 160,000 clones, just under 70% of them with a count of one. The ten largest clones represent more than 4% of the sample. Sequenced: PBMCs. All receptors come from a man aged 55 to 70 in good health and CMV-seronegative.

V is TRBV9 and J is TRBJ2-1; 10 positions match TRBD1. This CDR3 is 14 amino acids long. The V gene end was trimmed by 4 bases and the J gene end by 10 bases; junction bases not matched to a gene: 8. CDR1 SGDLS and CDR2 YYNGEE come from the germline V gene. The CDR3 DNA reads TGTGCCAGCAGCCCGCGACAGGGGGCAGGGGAGCAGTTCTTC. This encodes CASSPRQGAGEQFF.

The gene calls are TRBV4-1 and TRBJ1-5; D remains ambiguous. The CDR3 is made up of 18 amino acids. The germline V gene has CDR1 MGHRA and CDR2 YSYEKL. V was shortened by 1 base and J by 3 bases, with 19 bases between the two germline ends. The CDR3: CASSQVGGGGSLNQPQHF. In DNA form, the CDR3 reads TGCGCCAGCAGCCAAGTAGGAGGTGGCGGCTCTCTCAATCAGCCCCAGCATTTT.

A few counts support this clone. V usage is TRBV9 and J usage is TRBJ1-1, with 10 nucleotides matching TRBD1. The length of the CDR3 is 15 residues. Germline V gene lookup returns CDR1 SGDLS and CDR2 YYNGEE. Losses at the gene ends were 4 bases for V and 3 bases for J; bases not matched to a gene: 6. The DNA for the CDR3 is TGTGCCAGCAGCCCCCGACAGGGGGCGGACACTGAAGCTTTCTTT. This encodes CASSPRQGADTEAFF.

The chain is built from TRBV10-3 and TRBJ1-5; D call uncertain. The germline CDR1 and CDR2 sequences are ENHRY and SYGVKD. V was pared by 10 bases and J by 0 bases, with 10 bases between. The CDR3 contains 13 residues. The CDR3 sequence is CASTGDSNQPQHF. In DNA form, the CDR3 reads TGTGCCAGTACCGGGGATAGCAATCAGCCCCAGCATTTT.

V gene TRBV9 combines with J gene TRBJ2-7; D unresolved. V lost 0 bases to trimming and J lost 0 bases, with 7 bases between them. The germline gives CDR1 SGDLS, CDR2 YYNGEE. The CDR3 is 14 residues long. CDR3 DNA: TGTGCCAGCAGCGTAGTTGGCAGCTCCTACGAGCAGTACTTC. Translation: CASSVVGSSYEQYF.

This clone has just a few counts. The chain is built from TRBV5-1 and TRBJ2-7; tentatively, D is TRBD1 (6 bases). V was trimmed by 1 base and J by 5 bases, leaving 13 bases between them. The CDR3 totals 14 residues. Germline-derived CDR1 and CDR2 are SGHRS and YFSETQ. The CDR3 nucleotides are TGCGCCAGCAGCTTGCCAGGGGCCGACGACGAGCAGTACTTC. This gives the protein CASSLPGADDEQYF.

This CDR3 reads CASSTGTSAYNEQFF. The CDR3 nucleotides read TGTGCCAGCAGTACCGGGACTAGCGCCTACAATGAGCAGTTCTTC. This rearrangement joins TRBV6-1 to TRBJ2-1; 10 positions match TRBD2. J gave up 2 bases and V 5 bases, and 3 bases lay outside the gene matches. There are 15 residues in the CDR3. Per the germline V gene, CDR1 is MNHNS and CDR2 is SASEGT.

This chain links TRBV5-1 with TRBJ2-7; the match to TRBD1 covers 7 bases. CDR1 is SGHRS, CDR2 YFSETQ, per germline. The junction had 14 bases not matched to a gene; V was cut back by 5 bases and J by 3 bases. The CDR3 runs 16 residues. CDR3 DNA sequence: TGCGCCAGCAGAAGAGGTATAGGACAGGCAAACTACGAGCAGTACTTC. As protein: CASRRGIGQANYEQYF.

CDR3 residues: CAWSVQSSGDTQYF. CDR3 bases: TGTGCCTGGAGTGTACAATCTAGTGGAGATACGCAGTATTTT. The chain joins TRBV30 to TRBJ2-3; no clear D gene. This CDR3 is 14 amino acids long. The V end lost 0 bases, the J end lost 5 bases, and 12 bases lay between the germline ends. Germline CDR1 is GTSNPN and CDR2 is SVGIG (reference sequence).

The V gene is TRBV5-6, the J gene TRBJ1-5, with D possibly being TRBD1 (5 bases). CDR1 is SGHDT and CDR2 is YYEEEE in the germline V gene. This CDR3 comprises 15 residues. V lost 2 bases to trimming and J lost 6 bases, with 15 bases between them. The chain's CDR3 is CASSFSWEGLQPQHF. CDR3 in DNA: TGTGCCAGCAGCTTCTCGTGGGAGGGGCTTCAGCCCCAGCATTTT. The full variable domain, with the rest looked up from reference TRBV5-6 and TRBJ1-5, is DAGVTQSPTHLIKTRGQQVTLRCSPKSGHDTVSWYQQALGQGPQFIFQYYEEEERQRGNFPDRFSGHQFPNYSSELNVNALLLGDSALYLCASSFSWEGLQPQHFGDGTRLSIL.

The CDR3 DNA reads as TGTGCCAGCAGCTTCGACAGGGGTGGGCAGTTCTTC. It specifies CASSFDRGGQFF. The chain employs TRBV7-3 and TRBJ2-1; 8 nucleotides agree with TRBD1. CDR3 length: 12 amino acids. The germline V gene has CDR1 SGHTA and CDR2 FQGTGA. The trim removed 3 bases at V and 12 bases at J, leaving 4 bases unmatched. Variable domain in full (rest from reference TRBV7-3 and TRBJ2-1): GAGVSQTPSNKVTEKGKYVELRCDPISGHTALYWYRQSLGQGPEFLIYFQGTGAADDSGLPNDRFFAVRPEGSVSTLKIQRTERGDSAVYLCASSFDRGGQFFGPGTRLTVL.

The chain combines TRBV5-1 with TRBJ2-3, with 7 positions matching TRBD1. Losses at the gene ends were 2 bases for V and 4 bases for J; bases not matched to a gene: 7. The CDR3 spans 15 residues. CDR1 and CDR2 (germline): SGHRS, YFSETQ. In nucleotides, the CDR3 is TGCGCCAGCAGCTTCACAGGGGCTTTCGCAGATACGCAGTATTTT. Protein: CASSFTGAFADTQYF.

This clone was counted only a few times. This rearrangement joins TRBV6-5 to TRBJ1-4, with D maybe TRBD1 (6 bases). The CDR3 loop spans 14 amino acids. V shed 6 bases and J shed 7 bases, with 15 bases lying between them. CDR1 is MNHEY and CDR2 is SVGAGI in the germline V gene. The CDR3 region has the DNA TGTGCCAGCAGGGCGACAGGCGGTGGTGAAAAACTGTTTTTT. Amino acids: CASRATGGGEKLFF.

The rearrangement joins TRBV11-2 to TRBJ2-5; D unresolved. The CDR3 consists of 13 residues. Germline V lookup: CDR1 SGHAT, CDR2 FQNNGV. Trimming removed 4 bases at V and 5 bases at J, with 11 bases between. The DNA for the CDR3 is TGTGCCAGCAGCTCAGCGATTCGGGAGACCCAGTACTTC. Residues: CASSSAIRETQYF.

This sequence joins TRBV30 and TRBJ1-6; a weak D match, TRBD1 (6 bases). Germline V gene data show CDR1 as GTSNPN and CDR2 as SVGIG (reference sequence). The V end lost 3 bases, the J end lost 5 bases, and 17 bases lay between the germline ends. The CDR3 extends over 16 amino acids. The CDR3 loop reads CAWRAPRDTHNSPLHF. CDR3 in DNA: TGTGCCTGGAGGGCTCCCCGGGACACCCATAATTCACCCCTCCACTTT.

This chain joins TRBV14 and TRBJ2-7; D unresolved. Trimming cost V 4 bases and J 0 bases, with 10 bases left between them. This CDR3 contains 14 residues. The V gene's germline CDR1 is SGHDN and CDR2 FVKESK. CDR3 sequence (DNA): TGTGCCAGCAGCCCGACTGCGAGCTCCTACGAGCAGTACTTC. It codes for CASSPTASSYEQYF.

The gene calls are TRBV6-6 and TRBJ2-7; 12 nucleotides line up with TRBD2. J lost 5 bases, V lost 6 bases, and 8 bases had no gene match. This CDR3 contains 15 residues. CDR1 is MNHNY, CDR2 SVGAGI, per germline (reference sequence). CDR3 coding DNA: TGTGCCAGCAGGCCTCTAGCGGGAGGGCGCAACGAGCAGTACTTC. It is translated as CASRPLAGGRNEQYF.

The CDR3 coding sequence is TGTGCCAGCAGCTTGGGGACAACCACTGAAGCTTTCTTT. It is translated as CASSLGTTTEAFF. The chain has TRBV5-4 and TRBJ1-1; possibly TRBD1 for D (5 bases). Germline loops: CDR1 SGHNT, CDR2 YYREEE (reference sequence). The CDR3 is made up of 13 amino acids. Trimming removed 0 bases at V and 4 bases at J, with 7 bases between.

This rearrangement joins TRBV6-6 to TRBJ2-3; possibly TRBD1 for D (7 bases). Per the germline V gene, CDR1 is MNHNY and CDR2 is SVGAGI (reference sequence). Trimming pared 5 bases from V and 0 bases from J, leaving 12 bases between. This CDR3 contains 15 residues. The CDR3 reads CASSPTGRSTDTQYF. For the CDR3, the DNA is TGTGCCAGCAGTCCGACAGGGAGGAGCACAGATACGCAGTATTTT.

The chain has TRBV4-1 and TRBJ2-7, with D possibly TRBD1 on 6 matching bases. CDR3 size: 15 residues. Germline lookup yields CDR1 MGHRA and CDR2 YSYEKL. Trimming removed 5 bases from V and 1 base from J, with 15 bases in between. CDR3 in amino acids: CASSSTGQRSYEQYF. DNA for the CDR3: TGCGCCAGCAGCTCCACCGGACAGCGGTCCTACGAGCAGTACTTC.

The sample holds a few counts of this clone. V gene TRBV19 combines with J gene TRBJ2-3, with TRBD2 identical over 10 bases. The CDR3 covers 17 residues. V shed 0 bases, J shed 5 bases, and the junction held 8 bases outside the gene matches. CDR1 and CDR2 from the germline V gene are LNHDA and SQIVND (reference sequence). In DNA, the CDR3 is TGTGCCAGTAGTATAGAGGGCAGTAGCGGGAGGAAAGATACGCAGTATTTT. Its translation is CASSIEGSSGRKDTQYF.

The chain uses TRBV9 and TRBJ2-1; 9 positions agree with TRBD2. Germline values: CDR1 SGDLS, CDR2 YYNGEE. V lost 0 bases and J lost 6; bases outside the gene matches: 7. This CDR3 region has 16 residues. As DNA, the CDR3 is TGTGCCAGCAGCGTAGTTAGTAGCGGGAGTATCAATGAGCAGTTCTTC. It translates to CASSVVSSGSINEQFF.